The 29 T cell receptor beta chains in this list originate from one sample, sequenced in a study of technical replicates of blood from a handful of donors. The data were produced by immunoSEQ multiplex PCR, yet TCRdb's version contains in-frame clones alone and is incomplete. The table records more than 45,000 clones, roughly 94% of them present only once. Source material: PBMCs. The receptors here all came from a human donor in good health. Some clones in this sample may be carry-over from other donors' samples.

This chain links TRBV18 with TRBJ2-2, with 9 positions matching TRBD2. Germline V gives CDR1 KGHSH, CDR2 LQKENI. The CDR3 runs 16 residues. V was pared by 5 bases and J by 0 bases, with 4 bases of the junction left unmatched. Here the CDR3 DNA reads TGTGCCAGCTCAGAAGCGGGGGGCACGAACACCGGGGAGCTGTTTTTT. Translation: CASSEAGGTNTGELFF. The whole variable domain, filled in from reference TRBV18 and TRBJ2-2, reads NAGVMQNPRHLVRRRGQEARLRCSPMKGHSHVYWYRQLPEEGLKFMVYLQKENIIDESGMPKERFSAEFPKEGPSILRIQQVVRGDSAAYFCASSEAGGTNTGELFFGEGSRLTVL.

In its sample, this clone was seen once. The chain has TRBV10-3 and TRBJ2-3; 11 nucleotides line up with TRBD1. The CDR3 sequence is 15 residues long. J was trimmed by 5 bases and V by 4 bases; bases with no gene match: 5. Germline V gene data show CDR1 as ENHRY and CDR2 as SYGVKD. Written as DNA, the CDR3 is TGTGCCATCAGTGTTGGACAGGGGGCCCAAGATACGCAGTATTTT. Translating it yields CAISVGQGAQDTQYF.

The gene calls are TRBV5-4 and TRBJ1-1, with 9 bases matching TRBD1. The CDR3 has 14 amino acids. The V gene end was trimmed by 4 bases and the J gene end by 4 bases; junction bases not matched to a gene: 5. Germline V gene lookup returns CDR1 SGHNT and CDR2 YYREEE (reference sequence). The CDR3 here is CASSQGQGTTEAFF. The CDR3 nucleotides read TGTGCCAGCAGCCAGGGACAGGGAACCACTGAAGCTTTCTTT.

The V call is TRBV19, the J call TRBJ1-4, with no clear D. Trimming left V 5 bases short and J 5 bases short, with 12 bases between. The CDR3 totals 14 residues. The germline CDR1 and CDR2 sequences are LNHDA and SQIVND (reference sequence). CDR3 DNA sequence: TGTGCCAGTAGTCGGGGTTGGGTCAATGAAAAACTGTTTTTT. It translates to CASSRGWVNEKLFF.

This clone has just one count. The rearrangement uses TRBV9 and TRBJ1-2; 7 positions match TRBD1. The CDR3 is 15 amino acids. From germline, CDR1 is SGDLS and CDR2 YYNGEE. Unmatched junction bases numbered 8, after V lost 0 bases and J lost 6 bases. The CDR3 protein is CASSVGHRGWDGYTF. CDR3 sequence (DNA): TGTGCCAGCAGCGTAGGCCACAGGGGATGGGATGGCTACACCTTC.

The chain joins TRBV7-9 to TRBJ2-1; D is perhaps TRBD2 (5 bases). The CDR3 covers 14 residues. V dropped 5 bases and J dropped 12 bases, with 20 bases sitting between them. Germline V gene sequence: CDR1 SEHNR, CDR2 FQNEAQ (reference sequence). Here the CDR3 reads CASSPREGREGQFF. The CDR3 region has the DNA TGTGCCAGCAGCCCCCGAGAGGGCCGCGAAGGGCAGTTCTTC.

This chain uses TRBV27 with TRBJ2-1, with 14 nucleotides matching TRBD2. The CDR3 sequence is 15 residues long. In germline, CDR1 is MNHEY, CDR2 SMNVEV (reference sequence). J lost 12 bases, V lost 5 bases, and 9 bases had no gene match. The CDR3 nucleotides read TGTGCCAGCAGTCCGGGACTAGCGGGGGTAGTGGCGCAGTTCTTC. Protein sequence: CASSPGLAGVVAQFF.

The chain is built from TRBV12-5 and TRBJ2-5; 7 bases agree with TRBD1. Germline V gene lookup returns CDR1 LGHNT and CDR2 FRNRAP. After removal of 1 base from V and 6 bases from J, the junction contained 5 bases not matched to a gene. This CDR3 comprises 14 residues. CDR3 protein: CASGLGGTEKTQYF. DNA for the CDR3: TGTGCTAGTGGTTTGGGGGGGACAGAAAAGACCCAGTACTTC.

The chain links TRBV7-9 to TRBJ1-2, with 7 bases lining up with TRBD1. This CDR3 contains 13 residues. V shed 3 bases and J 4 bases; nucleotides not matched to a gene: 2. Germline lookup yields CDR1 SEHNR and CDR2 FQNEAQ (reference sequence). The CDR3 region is CASSFGTVYGYTF. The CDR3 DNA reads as TGTGCCAGCAGCTTTGGGACAGTCTATGGCTACACCTTC. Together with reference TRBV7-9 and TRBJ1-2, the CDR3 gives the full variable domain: DTGVSQNPRHKITKRGQNVTFRCDPISEHNRLYWYRQTLGQGPEFLTYFQNEAQLEKSRLLSDRFSAERPKGSFSTLEIQRTEQGDSAMYLCASSFGTVYGYTFGSGTRLTVV.

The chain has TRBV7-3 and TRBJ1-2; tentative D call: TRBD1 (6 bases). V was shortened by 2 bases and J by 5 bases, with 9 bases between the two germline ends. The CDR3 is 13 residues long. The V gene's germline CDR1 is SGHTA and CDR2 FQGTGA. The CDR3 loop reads CASSLGTGYGYTF. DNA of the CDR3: TGTGCCAGCAGCTTAGGCACAGGGTATGGCTACACCTTC. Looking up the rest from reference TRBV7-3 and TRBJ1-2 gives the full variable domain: GAGVSQTPSNKVTEKGKYVELRCDPISGHTALYWYRQSLGQGPEFLIYFQGTGAADDSGLPNDRFFAVRPEGSVSTLKIQRTERGDSAVYLCASSLGTGYGYTFGSGTRLTVV.

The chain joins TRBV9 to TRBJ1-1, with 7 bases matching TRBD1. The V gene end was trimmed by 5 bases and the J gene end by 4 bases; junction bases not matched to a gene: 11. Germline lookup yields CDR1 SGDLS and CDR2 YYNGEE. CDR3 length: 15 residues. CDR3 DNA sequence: TGTGCCAGCAGTAAGGAGACAGGGATTAGCACTGAAGCTTTCTTT. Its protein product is CASSKETGISTEAFF.

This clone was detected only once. CDR3 loop: CASSLTTGSTNTEAFF. CDR3 in DNA: TGTGCCAGTAGTCTCACGACAGGGAGCACGAACACTGAAGCTTTCTTT. The chain recombines TRBV19 with TRBJ1-1, with TRBD1 matching 7 bases. CDR3 size: 16 residues. The germline V gene encodes CDR1 LNHDA and CDR2 SQIVND (reference sequence). The J segment lost 1 base and the V segment lost 5 bases, leaving 10 bases of the junction unmatched.

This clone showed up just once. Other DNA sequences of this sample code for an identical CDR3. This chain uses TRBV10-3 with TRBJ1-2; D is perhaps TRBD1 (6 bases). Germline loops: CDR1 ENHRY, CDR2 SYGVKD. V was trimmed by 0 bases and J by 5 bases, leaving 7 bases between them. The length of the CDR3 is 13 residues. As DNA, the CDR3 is TGTGCCATCAGTGAGTCGAGGGGGTATGGCTACACCTTC. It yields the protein CAISESRGYGYTF.

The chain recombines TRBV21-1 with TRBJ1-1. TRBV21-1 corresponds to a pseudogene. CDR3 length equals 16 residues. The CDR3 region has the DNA TGTGCCAGCAGCAAAGGAACAGAAACTCGGGGGACTGAAGCTTTCTTT. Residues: CASSKGTETRGTEAFF.

The CDR3 DNA follows: TGCGCCAGCAGCCAAGATTCGGGAAACACTGAAGCTTTCTTT. Residues: CASSQDSGNTEAFF. This rearrangement joins TRBV4-1 to TRBJ1-1, with D uncertain. The CDR3 length is 14 residues. The V end lost 0 bases, the J end lost 2 bases, and 7 bases lay between the germline ends. The germline V gene has CDR1 MGHRA and CDR2 YSYEKL.

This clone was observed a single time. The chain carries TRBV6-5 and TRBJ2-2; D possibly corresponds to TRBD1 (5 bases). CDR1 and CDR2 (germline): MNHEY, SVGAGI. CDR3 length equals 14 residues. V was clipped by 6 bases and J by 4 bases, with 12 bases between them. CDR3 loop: CASRRQGSTGELFF. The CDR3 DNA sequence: TGTGCCAGCAGGCGTCAGGGTAGCACCGGGGAGCTGTTTTTT.

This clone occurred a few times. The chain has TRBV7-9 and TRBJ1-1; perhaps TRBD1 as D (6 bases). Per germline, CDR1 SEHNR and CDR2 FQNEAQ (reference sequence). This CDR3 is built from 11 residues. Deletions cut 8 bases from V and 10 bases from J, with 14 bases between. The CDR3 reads CASHREGGAFF. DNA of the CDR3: TGTGCCAGCCACAGGGAAGGGGGAGCTTTCTTT.

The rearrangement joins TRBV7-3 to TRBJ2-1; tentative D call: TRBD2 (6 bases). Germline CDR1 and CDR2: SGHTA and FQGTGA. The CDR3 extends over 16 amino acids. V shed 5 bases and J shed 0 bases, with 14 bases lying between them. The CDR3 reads CASSQRSSGSYNEQFF. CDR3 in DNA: TGTGCCAGCAGCCAAAGGAGTAGCGGCTCCTACAATGAGCAGTTCTTC.

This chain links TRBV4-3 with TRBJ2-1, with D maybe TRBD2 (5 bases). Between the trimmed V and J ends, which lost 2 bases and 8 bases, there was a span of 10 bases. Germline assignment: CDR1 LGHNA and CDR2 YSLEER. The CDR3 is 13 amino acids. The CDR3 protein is CASSQRYGDEQFF. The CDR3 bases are TGCGCCAGCAGCCAACGTTACGGGGATGAGCAGTTCTTC.

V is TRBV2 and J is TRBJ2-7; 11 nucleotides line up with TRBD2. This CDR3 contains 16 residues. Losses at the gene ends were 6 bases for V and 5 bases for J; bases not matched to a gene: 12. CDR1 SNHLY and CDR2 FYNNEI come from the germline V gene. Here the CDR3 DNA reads TGTGCCAGCAGCCTGGATCAGACTAGCGGGATTGACGAGCAGTACTTC. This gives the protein CASSLDQTSGIDEQYF.

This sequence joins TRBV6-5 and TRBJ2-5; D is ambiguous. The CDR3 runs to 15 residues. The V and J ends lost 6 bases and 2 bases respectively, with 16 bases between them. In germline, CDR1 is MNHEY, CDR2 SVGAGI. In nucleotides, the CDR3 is TGTGCCAGCAGCCCCTACTTGAATGAACAAGAGACCCAGTACTTC. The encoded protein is CASSPYLNEQETQYF.

The DNA of the CDR3 is TGTGCCATCAGTGTCCCGCTTGACAGGGCCCCAGATACGCAGTATTTT. Amino acids: CAISVPLDRAPDTQYF. The chain recombines TRBV10-3 with TRBJ2-3; 7 nucleotides align to TRBD1. V dropped 4 bases and J dropped 4; count of bases not matched to a gene: 11. The germline V gene has CDR1 ENHRY and CDR2 SYGVKD. CDR3 length: 16 amino acids.

The CDR3, as DNA: TGTGCCAGCAGCTCAATGTGGGGAGACAATGAAAAACTGTTTTTT. The encoded protein is CASSSMWGDNEKLFF. This chain joins TRBV6-5 and TRBJ1-4; the D is unclear. There are 15 residues in the CDR3. The germline V and J ends were trimmed by 6 bases and 5 bases, with 16 bases remaining between them. Germline V CDR1 and CDR2: MNHEY, SVGAGI.

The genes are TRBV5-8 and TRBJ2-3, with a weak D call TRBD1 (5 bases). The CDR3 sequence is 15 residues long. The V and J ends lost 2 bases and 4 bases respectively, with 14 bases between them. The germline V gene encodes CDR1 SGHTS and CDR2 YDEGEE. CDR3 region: CASSFGALTPDTQYF. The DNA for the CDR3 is TGTGCCAGCAGCTTTGGGGCCTTAACCCCAGATACGCAGTATTTT.

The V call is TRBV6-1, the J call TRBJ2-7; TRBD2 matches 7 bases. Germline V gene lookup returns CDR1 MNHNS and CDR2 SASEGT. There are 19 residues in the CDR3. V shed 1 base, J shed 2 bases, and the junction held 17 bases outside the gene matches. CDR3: CASSEGGGVFQRVTYEQYF. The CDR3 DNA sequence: TGTGCCAGCAGTGAAGGGGGAGGGGTATTTCAGCGGGTGACCTACGAGCAGTACTTC.

The CDR3 region is CAASSGQFNEQFF. The CDR3 DNA is TGTGCCGCATCTAGCGGTCAGTTCAATGAGCAGTTCTTC. The chain employs TRBV10-3 and TRBJ2-1; 7 bases are shared with TRBD2. CDR1 and CDR2 from the germline V gene are ENHRY and SYGVKD. Trimming at V came to 11 bases and at J to 6 bases, leaving 10 bases not matched to a gene. This CDR3 comprises 13 residues.

CDR3 DNA: TGTGCCAGCAGCGCCCTTGTGGGACAGGGGAACTATGGCTACACCTTC. It specifies CASSALVGQGNYGYTF. The chain employs TRBV7-2 and TRBJ1-2; 10 bases agree with TRBD1. After removal of 5 bases from V and 2 bases from J, the junction contained 8 bases not matched to a gene. CDR1 is SGHTA, CDR2 FQGNSA, per germline. This CDR3 comprises 16 residues.

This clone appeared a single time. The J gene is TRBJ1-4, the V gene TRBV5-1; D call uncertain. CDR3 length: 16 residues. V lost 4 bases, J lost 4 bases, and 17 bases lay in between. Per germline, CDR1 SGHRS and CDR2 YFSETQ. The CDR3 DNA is TGCGCCAGCAGCCGCGTTCTTAGCGGGGATAATGAAAAACTGTTTTTT. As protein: CASSRVLSGDNEKLFF.

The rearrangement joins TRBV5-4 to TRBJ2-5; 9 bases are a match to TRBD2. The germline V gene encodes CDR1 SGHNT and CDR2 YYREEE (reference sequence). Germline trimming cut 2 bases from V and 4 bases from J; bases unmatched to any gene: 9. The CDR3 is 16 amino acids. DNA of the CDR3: TGTGCCAGCAGCTTCGGTGGTCTAGCGGGGAGAGAGACCCAGTACTTC. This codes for CASSFGGLAGRETQYF.